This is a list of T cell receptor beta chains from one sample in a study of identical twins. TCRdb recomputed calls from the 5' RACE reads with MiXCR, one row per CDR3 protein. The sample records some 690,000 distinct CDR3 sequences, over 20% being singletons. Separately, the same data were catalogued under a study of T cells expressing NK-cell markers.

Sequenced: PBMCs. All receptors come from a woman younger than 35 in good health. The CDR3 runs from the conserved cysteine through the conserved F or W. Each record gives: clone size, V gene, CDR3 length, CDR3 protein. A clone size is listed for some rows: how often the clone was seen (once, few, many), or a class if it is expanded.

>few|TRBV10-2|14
CASRGVAGSYEQYF
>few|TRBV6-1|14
CASRAGLIRTEAFF
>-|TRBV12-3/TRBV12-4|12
CASSWSAGGYTF
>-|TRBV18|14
CASSPPESPGELFF
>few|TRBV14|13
CASSQVQFHEQYF
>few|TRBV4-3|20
CASSQETGRRLDPRDRTQYF
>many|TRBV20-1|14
CSASGEGWGTEAFF
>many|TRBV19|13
CASSMGSYNEQFF
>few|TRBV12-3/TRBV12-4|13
CASSLLRLYGYTF
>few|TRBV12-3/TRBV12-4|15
CASSPGQGIYNEQFF